These T cell receptor beta chains were read from a single sample in a study of tumor-infiltrating lymphocytes in localized non-small cell lung cancer. Assay used: immunoSEQ multiplex PCR; TCRdb lists only in-frame clones, some missing. The table lists around 6,700 clones, less than 80% of them singletons. Sequencing was performed on uninvolved lung tissue not adjacent to the tumor. The receptors were gathered from a human donor with non-small cell lung cancer. CDR3s include the opening cysteine and the closing phenylalanine or tryptophan. The D gene is left open where the match is weak. Size values are once, few and many counts, or a class for expanded clones, and some rows have none.

V,size,D,J,CDR3,DNA
TRBV28,NA,TRBD1,TRBJ1-3,CASSSGDRAGNTIYF,TGTGCCAGCAGTTCCGGGGACAGAGCTGGAAACACCATATATTTT
TRBV28,once,NA,TRBJ1-1,CASSLYGRKGTEAFF,TGTGCCAGCAGTTTATACGGCAGAAAGGGGACTGAAGCTTTCTTT
TRBV30,NA,TRBD2,TRBJ2-1,CAWSGGSSGSAYNEQFF,TGTGCCTGGTCCGGGGGGTCTAGCGGGAGTGCTTACAATGAGCAGTTCTTC
TRBV27,medium-sized,TRBD2,TRBJ2-1,CASRSGAGGHSSYNEQFF,TGTGCCAGCAGGAGCGGAGCGGGAGGCCACAGCTCCTACAATGAGCAGTTCTTC
TRBV27,NA,NA,TRBJ1-3,CASSLRGGPGNTIYF,TGTGCCAGCAGTTTAAGGGGGGGACCTGGAAACACCATATATTTT
TRBV19,NA,NA,TRBJ2-3,CASSLAIPDTQYF,TGTGCCAGTAGTCTGGCCATCCCAGATACGCAGTATTTT
TRBV4-3,NA,TRBD1,TRBJ1-2,CASSQKIPLGQGGLYDYGYTF,TGCGCCAGCAGCCAAAAAATCCCCCTAGGACAGGGGGGACTGTATGACTATGGCTACACCTTC
TRBV19,NA,NA,TRBJ1-1,CASIQDNAFF,TGTGCCAGTATACAGGACAATGCTTTCTTT
TRBV7-6,NA,NA,TRBJ1-2,CASSLAPESGRTYGYTF,TGTGCCAGCAGCTTAGCGCCAGAATCGGGACGGACCTATGGCTACACCTTC
TRBV9,once,TRBD1,TRBJ2-5,CASSVTGGQETQYF,TGTGCCAGCAGCGTCACAGGGGGCCAAGAGACCCAGTACTTC
TRBV7-2,few,NA,TRBJ2-3,CASSDPDTQYF,TGTGCCAGCAGCGATCCAGATACGCAGTATTTT
TRBV19,NA,NA,TRBJ2-7,CASSNRQGRNSYEQYF,TGTGCCAGTAGTAACCGCCAGGGGCGAAACTCCTACGAGCAGTACTTC
TRBV10-2,NA,TRBD2,TRBJ2-7,CASSVAGDYEQYF,TGCGCCAGCAGTGTAGCGGGAGACTACGAGCAGTACTTC
TRBV30,NA,TRBD2,TRBJ2-7,CAWSTRGSGIYEQYF,TGTGCCTGGAGTACGCGGGGTAGCGGGATCTACGAGCAGTACTTC
TRBV5-8,few,TRBD1,TRBJ1-2,CASSPPGTVIYGYTF,TGTGCCAGCAGCCCACCCGGGACAGTAATCTATGGCTACACCTTC
TRBV4-2,NA,NA,TRBJ2-3,CASSPSASDGYTDTQYF,TGTGCCAGCAGCCCCTCAGCGAGTGACGGCTACACAGATACGCAGTATTTT
TRBV7-6,NA,NA,TRBJ2-7,CASSQTEAAYEQYF,TGTGCCAGCAGCCAGACGGAAGCCGCCTACGAGCAGTACTTC
TRBV21-1,NA,NA,TRBJ2-5,CASSQRSLAGFETQYF,TGTGCCAGCAGTCAAAGGTCTCTAGCGGGCTTTGAGACCCAGTACTTC
TRBV6-5,NA,NA,TRBJ2-3,CASSYMGADTQYF,TGTGCCAGCAGTTACATGGGAGCAGATACGCAGTATTTT
TRBV10-3,NA,NA,TRBJ2-4,CAISESNLAKNIQYF,TGTGCCATCAGTGAGTCGAATCTAGCCAAAAACATTCAGTACTTC
TRBV10-3,NA,TRBD1,TRBJ2-1,CAIRSGTDTYNEQFF,TGTGCCATCAGATCCGGGACAGACACCTACAATGAGCAGTTCTTC
TRBV11-2,NA,NA,TRBJ2-1,CASSPRSDEQFF,TGTGCCAGCAGCCCCCGAAGCGATGAGCAGTTCTTC
TRBV7-2,NA,NA,TRBJ1-2,CASSLTPRDLYGYTF,TGTGCCAGCAGCTTAACCCCCCGGGACCTCTATGGCTACACCTTC
TRBV11-3,NA,NA,TRBJ2-1,CASSFSAGGLGDEQFF,TGTGCCAGCAGCTTCTCCGCGGGCGGCTTGGGGGATGAGCAGTTCTTC
TRBV19,NA,NA,TRBJ2-3,CASSIVGTRPGDTQYF,TGTGCCAGTAGTATAGTCGGGACCCGGCCCGGAGATACGCAGTATTTT
TRBV6-5,NA,TRBD1,TRBJ1-6,CASSPTGGSSPLHF,TGTGCCAGCAGTCCGACAGGGGGCAGTTCACCCCTCCACTTT
TRBV2,NA,TRBD2,TRBJ2-3,CASRTSGGLTDTQYF,TGTGCCAGCAGAACTAGCGGGGGCCTCACAGATACGCAGTATTTT
TRBV11-2,NA,NA,TRBJ2-7,CASSLGSSPSYEQYF,TGTGCCAGCAGCTTAGGCTCATCCCCCTCCTACGAGCAGTACTTC
TRBV7-2,NA,NA,TRBJ1-1,CASSLQFSSEAFF,TGTGCCAGCAGCCTACAGTTTAGCAGTGAAGCTTTCTTT
TRBV14,once,TRBD2,TRBJ2-5,CASSQWTSGTETQYF,TGTGCCAGCAGCCAATGGACTAGCGGAACAGAGACCCAGTACTTC
TRBV25-1,NA,TRBD2,TRBJ2-1,CASIGLAPYNEQFF,TGTGCCAGCATCGGACTAGCCCCCTACAATGAGCAGTTCTTC
TRBV27,NA,TRBD1,TRBJ2-1,CASSLSTGGNEQFF,TGTGCCAGCAGTTTGTCGACAGGGGGCAATGAGCAGTTCTTC
TRBV7-9,NA,NA,TRBJ2-1,CASSLGRGEQFF,TGTGCCAGCAGCTTAGGTAGGGGTGAGCAGTTCTTC